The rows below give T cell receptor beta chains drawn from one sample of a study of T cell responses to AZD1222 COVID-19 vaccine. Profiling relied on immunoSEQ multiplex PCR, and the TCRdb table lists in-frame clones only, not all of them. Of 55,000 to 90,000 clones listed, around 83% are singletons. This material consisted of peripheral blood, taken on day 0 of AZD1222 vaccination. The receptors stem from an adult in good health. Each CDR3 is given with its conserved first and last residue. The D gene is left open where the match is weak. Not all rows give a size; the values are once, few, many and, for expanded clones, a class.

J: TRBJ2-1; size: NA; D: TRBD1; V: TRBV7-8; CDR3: CASSSTGVKGEQFF; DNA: TGTGCCAGCAGCTCGACAGGGGTCAAAGGTGAGCAGTTCTTC
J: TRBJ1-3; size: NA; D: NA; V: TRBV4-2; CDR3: CASSQIRGSSGNTIYF; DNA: TGTGCCAGCAGCCAAATTCGTGGAAGCTCTGGAAACACCATATATTTT
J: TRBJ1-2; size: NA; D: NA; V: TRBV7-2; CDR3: CASSSRVGGEGGYTF; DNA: TGTGCCAGCAGCTCCCGGGTAGGGGGGGAGGGTGGCTACACCTTC
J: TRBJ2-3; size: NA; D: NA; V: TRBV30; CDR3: CAWSRRGGTDTQYF; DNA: TGTGCCTGGAGTAGGCGAGGCGGCACAGATACGCAGTATTTT
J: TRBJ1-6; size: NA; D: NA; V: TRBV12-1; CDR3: CASRNRIWTSLSPLHF; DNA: TGTGCCAGCAGAAACCGGATCTGGACAAGCCTTTCACCCCTCCACTTT
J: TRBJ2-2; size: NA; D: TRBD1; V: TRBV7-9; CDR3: CASIGTANTGELFF; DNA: TGTGCCAGCATAGGGACAGCCAACACCGGGGAGCTGTTTTTT
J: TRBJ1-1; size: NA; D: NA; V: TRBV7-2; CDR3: CASTAGNMNTEAFF; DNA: TGTGCCTCCACCGCAGGGAACATGAACACTGAAGCTTTCTTT
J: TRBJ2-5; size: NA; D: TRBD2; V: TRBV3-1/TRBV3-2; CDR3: CASSQGLAGGQGWQTQYF; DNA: TGTGCCAGCAGCCAAGGCCTAGCGGGGGGGCAAGGTTGGCAGACCCAGTACTTC
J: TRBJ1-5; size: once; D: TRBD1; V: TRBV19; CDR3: CASSTRQGAISNQPQHF; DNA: TGTGCCAGTAGTACCAGACAGGGGGCGATTAGCAATCAGCCCCAGCATTTT
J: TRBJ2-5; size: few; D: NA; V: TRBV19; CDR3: CASMRRVGDFFQETQYF; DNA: TGTGCCAGTATGAGACGAGTAGGGGACTTCTTCCAAGAGACCCAGTACTTC
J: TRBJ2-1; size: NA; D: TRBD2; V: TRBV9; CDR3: CASSVGAGDYNEQFF; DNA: TGTGCCAGCAGCGTAGGGGCGGGAGATTACAATGAGCAGTTCTTC
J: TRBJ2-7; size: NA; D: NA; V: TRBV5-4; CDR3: CASSLVAGGGPYEQYF; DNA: TGTGCCAGCAGCTTGGTCGCCGGGGGAGGACCTTACGAGCAGTACTTC
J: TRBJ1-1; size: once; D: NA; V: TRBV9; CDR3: CASSRRTWSSEAFF; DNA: TGTGCCAGCAGCCGACGGACGTGGAGCTCTGAAGCTTTCTTT
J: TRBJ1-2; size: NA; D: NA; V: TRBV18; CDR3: CASSPRDYKGGGYTF; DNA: TGTGCCAGCTCACCACGGGATTACAAGGGAGGGGGCTACACCTTC
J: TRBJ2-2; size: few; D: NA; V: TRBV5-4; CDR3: CASSLAGRVTGELFF; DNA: TGTGCCAGCAGCTTGGCCGGGAGAGTCACCGGGGAGCTGTTTTTT
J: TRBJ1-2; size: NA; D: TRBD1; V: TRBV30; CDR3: CAWTDRVQSYGYTF; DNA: TGTGCCTGGACGGACAGGGTCCAATCCTATGGCTACACCTTC
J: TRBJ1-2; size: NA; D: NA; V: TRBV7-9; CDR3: CASSVAGGPFFF; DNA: TGTGCCAGCAGCGTTGCGGGGGGTCCCTTCTTCTTC
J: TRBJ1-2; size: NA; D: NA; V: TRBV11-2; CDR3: CASSPSGGYGYTF; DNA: TGTGCCAGCAGCCCCTCGGGGGGGTATGGCTACACCTTC
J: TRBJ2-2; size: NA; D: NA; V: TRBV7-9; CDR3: CASPRSTGELFF; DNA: TGTGCCAGCCCGAGATCCACCGGGGAGCTGTTTTTT
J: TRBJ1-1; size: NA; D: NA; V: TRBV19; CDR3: CASSQRTRGTEAFF; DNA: TGTGCCAGTAGTCAACGGACCAGGGGAACTGAAGCTTTCTTT
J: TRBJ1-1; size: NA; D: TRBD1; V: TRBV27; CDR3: CASSLQGAMEAFF; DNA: TGTGCCAGCAGTTTACAGGGGGCGATGGAAGCTTTCTTT
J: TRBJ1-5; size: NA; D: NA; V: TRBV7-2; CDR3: CASSLTGREPQHF; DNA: TGTGCCAGCAGCCTCACGGGCCGGGAGCCCCAGCATTTT
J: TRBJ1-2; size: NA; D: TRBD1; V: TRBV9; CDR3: CASSVEAMTGIGYGYTF; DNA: TGTGCCAGCAGCGTAGAGGCTATGACAGGGATCGGGTATGGCTACACCTTC
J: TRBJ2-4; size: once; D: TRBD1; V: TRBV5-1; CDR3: CASTSGTVGDIQYF; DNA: TGCGCCAGCACCTCCGGGACAGTCGGCGACATTCAGTACTTC
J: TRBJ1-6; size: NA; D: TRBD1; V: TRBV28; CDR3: CASSLATGGVSSSYNSPLHF; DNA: TGTGCCAGCAGTTTAGCTACAGGGGGTGTATCGAGCTCCTATAATTCACCCCTCCACTTT
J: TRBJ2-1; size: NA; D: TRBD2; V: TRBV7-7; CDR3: CASSLGLAPGNEQFF; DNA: TGTGCTAGCAGCTTAGGACTAGCTCCCGGCAATGAGCAGTTCTTC
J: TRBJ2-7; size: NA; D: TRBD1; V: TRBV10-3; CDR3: CAISDGLTGSSYEQYF; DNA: TGTGCCATCAGTGATGGTCTGACAGGGAGCTCCTACGAGCAGTACTTC
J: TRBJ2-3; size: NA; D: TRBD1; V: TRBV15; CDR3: CATSRDRGTQYF; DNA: TGTGCCACCAGCAGAGACAGGGGGACGCAGTATTTT
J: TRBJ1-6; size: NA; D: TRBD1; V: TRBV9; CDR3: CASSPRDRVVYSPLHF; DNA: TGTGCCAGCAGCCCGCGGGACAGGGTAGTGTACTCACCCCTCCACTTT
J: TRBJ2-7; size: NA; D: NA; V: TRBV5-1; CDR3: CASSTADKQYF; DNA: TGCGCCAGCAGCACGGCGGACAAGCAGTACTTC
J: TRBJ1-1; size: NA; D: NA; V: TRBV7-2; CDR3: CASGYSAANTEAFF; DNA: TGTGCCAGCGGATACTCAGCTGCTAACACTGAAGCTTTCTTT
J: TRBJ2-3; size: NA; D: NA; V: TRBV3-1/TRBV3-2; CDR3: CASSQQADTQYF; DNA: TGTGCCAGCAGCCAGCAGGCAGATACGCAGTATTTT
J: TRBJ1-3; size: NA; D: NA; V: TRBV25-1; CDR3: CASSDSGNTIYF; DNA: TGTGCCAGCAGTGATTCTGGAAACACCATATATTTT
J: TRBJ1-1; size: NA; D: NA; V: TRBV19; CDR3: CAKPPSPGKIAEAFF; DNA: TGTGCTAAACCCCCCAGTCCCGGCAAGATCGCTGAAGCTTTCTTT